These 20 T cell receptor beta chains came from one sample sequenced in a study of a mutant IDH1 vaccine in newly diagnosed glioma. Using immunoSEQ multiplex PCR, the repertoire was profiled, and TCRdb retains in-frame clones only, with some absent. The sample comprises 70,000 or so clones, around 80% of which are singletons, and approximately 4.2% rests with the top ten. The time point denotes: baseline, week 1 (first vaccination visit). Treatment of the sample: pre-vaccination baseline after standard-of-care therapy. This specimen was peripheral blood mononuclear cells (PBMCs), taken from a glioma patient treated with radiotherapy, temozolomide or both. The receptors stem from a woman in her late teens or twenties with glioma. Some clones in this sample may be carry-over from other donors' samples.

This clone was observed a single time. V and J are TRBV5-3 and TRBJ2-2; possible D gene TRBD2, 6 bases. TRBV5-3 is flagged as an ORF with uncertain function. The CDR3 has 18 amino acids. V was cut by 4 bases and J by 1 base, with 20 bases left in between. CDR3 in DNA: TGTGCCAGAAGCCCGCCGGGACTCCCCTTGATGAACACCGGGGAGCTGTTTTTT. Its translation: CARSPPGLPLMNTGELFF.

This clone was observed a single time. CDR3 nucleotide sequence: TGTGCCAGTACAGTCCGGGGGGAGGCCGGAAAACTGTTTTTT. It is translated as CASTVRGEAGKLFF. V and J are TRBV19 and TRBJ1-4, with D perhaps TRBD1 (5 bases). Deletions cut 7 bases from V and 10 bases from J, with 19 bases between. The CDR3 has 14 residues. Germline CDR1 and CDR2: LNHDA and SQIVND (reference sequence).

V and J are TRBV9 and TRBJ1-2, with 8 bases that match TRBD1. The CDR3 is made up of 16 amino acids. CDR1 is SGDLS, CDR2 YYNGEE, per germline. V shed 0 bases and J 1 base; nucleotides not matched to a gene: 5. The CDR3 region has the DNA TGTGCCAGCAGCGTAGAAGCTGGGACAGGTAACTATGGCTACACCTTC. This codes for CASSVEAGTGNYGYTF.

The genes are TRBV6-5 and TRBJ2-3; TRBD2 matches 11 bases. The germline V gene encodes CDR1 MNHEY and CDR2 SVGAGI. V lost 8 bases, J lost 4 bases, and 5 bases stayed unmatched. The CDR3 runs to 14 residues. CDR3 sequence: CASRLAGGPDTQYF. CDR3 coding DNA: TGTGCCAGCCGATTAGCGGGGGGGCCAGATACGCAGTATTTT.

Note on this clone: At one of its ends the junction is not consistent with the germline gene, which may arise from a read error. The rearrangement uses TRBV13 and TRBJ1-2, with unresolved D. CDR1 and CDR2 from the germline V gene are PRHDT and FYEKMQ (reference sequence). This CDR3 region has 13 residues. As DNA, the CDR3 is TGCGCCAGCAGCCACCGGCTCGACTATGGCTACACCTTC. Amino acid sequence: CASSHRLDYGYTF.

This clone was seen more than once but under ten times. The chain uses TRBV5-6 and TRBJ2-7, with 7 bases fitting TRBD2. CDR1 and CDR2 (germline): SGHDT, YYEEEE. The trim removed 4 bases at V and 0 bases at J, leaving 10 bases unmatched. This CDR3 is 16 amino acids long. The CDR3 here is CASSLKGGVFSYEQYF. The CDR3 coding sequence is TGTGCCAGCAGCCTGAAGGGAGGGGTCTTCTCCTACGAGCAGTACTTC. Drawing the rest from reference TRBV5-6 and TRBJ2-7, the complete variable domain is DAGVTQSPTHLIKTRGQQVTLRCSPKSGHDTVSWYQQALGQGPQFIFQYYEEEERQRGNFPDRFSGHQFPNYSSELNVNALLLGDSALYLCASSLKGGVFSYEQYFGPGTRLTVT.

This clone appeared a few times. The chain employs TRBV13 and TRBJ1-1; 7 bases line up with TRBD1. Germline V gene data show CDR1 as PRHDT and CDR2 as FYEKMQ (reference sequence). Unmatched junction bases numbered 7, after V lost 2 bases and J lost 4 bases. The CDR3 runs 15 residues. In DNA form, the CDR3 reads TGTGCCAGCAGCTTACAGGGGGAAGGAAGCACTGAAGCTTTCTTT. It is translated as CASSLQGEGSTEAFF.

V usage is TRBV19 and J usage is TRBJ1-4; tentatively, D is TRBD1 (6 bases). Between the trimmed V and J ends, which lost 4 bases and 12 bases, there was a span of 12 bases. This CDR3 has 12 residues. Germline V lookup: CDR1 LNHDA, CDR2 SQIVND (reference sequence). The CDR3 region is CASSRNRVELFF. DNA of the CDR3: TGTGCCAGTAGTAGAAACAGGGTAGAACTGTTTTTT.

This chain connects TRBV30 to TRBJ2-7; TRBD2 matches at 12 bases. This CDR3 is built from 13 residues. The V segment lost 8 bases and the J segment 5 bases; nucleotides outside the gene matches: 7. Germline loops: CDR1 GTSNPN, CDR2 SVGIG (reference sequence). The CDR3 reads CAGSSGRANEQYF. CDR3 nucleotide sequence: TGTGCCGGTTCTAGCGGGAGGGCGAACGAGCAGTACTTC.

Here the CDR3 reads CSVVSQGDEQFF. The CDR3 bases are TGCAGCGTTGTCTCGCAGGGAGATGAGCAGTTCTTC. The rearrangement links TRBV29-1 to TRBJ2-1; D is tentatively TRBD1 or TRBD2 (5 bases each). This CDR3 has 12 amino acids. V gave up 4 bases and J gave up 8 bases, with 12 bases separating them. Germline V gives CDR1 SQVTM, CDR2 ANQGSEA.

The chain is built from TRBV9 and TRBJ1-2; TRBD1 agrees at 8 bases. The junction had 10 bases not matched to a gene; V was cut back by 4 bases and J by 5 bases. Germline V gene data show CDR1 as SGDLS and CDR2 as YYNGEE. The CDR3 runs to 15 residues. In nucleotides, the CDR3 is TGTGCCAGCAGCCCCGGACAGGGAGCTGGTTATGGCTACACCTTC. Translation: CASSPGQGAGYGYTF. Together with reference TRBV9 and TRBJ1-2, the CDR3 gives the full variable domain: DSGVTQTPKHLITATGQRVTLRCSPRSGDLSVYWYQQSLDQGLQFLIQYYNGEERAKGNILERFSAQQFPDLHSELNLSSLELGDSALYFCASSPGQGAGYGYTFGSGTRLTVV.

V is TRBV6-6 and J is TRBJ2-3; D may be TRBD1 or TRBD2 (5 bases each). The CDR3 has 15 amino acids. V gave up 7 bases and J gave up 4 bases, with 18 bases separating them. CDR1 MNHNY and CDR2 SVGAGI come from the germline V gene (reference sequence). As DNA, the CDR3 is TGTGCCAGCAATTGGGGGACCGTGGGCGCAGATACGCAGTATTTT. It translates to CASNWGTVGADTQYF.

This clone was counted a few times. The rearrangement joins TRBV5-1 to TRBJ1-1; D may be TRBD1 (5 bases). The CDR3 length is 14 residues. Germline lookup yields CDR1 SGHRS and CDR2 YFSETQ. V shed 3 bases and J shed 7 bases, with 16 bases lying between them. The CDR3 region is CASSYRRGDSEAFF. The DNA for the CDR3 is TGCGCCAGCAGCTATCGCCGGGGCGACAGTGAAGCTTTCTTT.

This chain connects TRBV5-8 to TRBJ1-4; D may be TRBD1 (6 bases). The CDR3 covers 12 residues. The V gene's germline CDR1 is SGHTS and CDR2 YDEGEE. The V and J ends lost 0 bases and 11 bases respectively, with 8 bases between them. The CDR3 loop is CASSLEQGKLFF. CDR3 in DNA: TGTGCCAGCAGCTTGGAACAGGGTAAACTGTTTTTT.

This chain links TRBV14 with TRBJ2-5; D is unresolved. The CDR3 extends over 15 amino acids. The V end was cut by 1 base, the J end by 0 bases, with 9 bases between. Germline values: CDR1 SGHDN, CDR2 FVKESK. Here the CDR3 DNA reads TGTGCCAGCAGCCAAGTGGGGTGGTACCAAGAGACCCAGTACTTC. It codes for CASSQVGWYQETQYF.

The rearrangement uses TRBV18 and TRBJ2-7; TRBD1 matches 7 bases. V was clipped by 3 bases and J by 5 bases; unmatched bases: 13. CDR1 and CDR2 (germline): KGHSH, LQKENI. CDR3 length: 16 amino acids. As DNA, the CDR3 is TGTGCCAGCTCACCCCCAGGAGAGACAGGGAGAAACGAGCAGTACTTC. As protein: CASSPPGETGRNEQYF.

CDR3 in amino acids: CASSSEGTGGSTQHF. The CDR3 DNA is TGTGCCAGCAGCTCCGAGGGGACAGGGGGCTCTACCCAGCATTTT. The chain couples TRBV5-6 to TRBJ1-5; 12 nucleotides align to TRBD1. The CDR3 spans 15 residues. CDR1 is SGHDT and CDR2 is YYEEEE in the germline V gene. J was trimmed by 11 bases and V by 3 bases; bases with no gene match: 9. Full variable domain (outside the CDR3, taken from reference TRBV5-6 and TRBJ1-5): DAGVTQSPTHLIKTRGQQVTLRCSPKSGHDTVSWYQQALGQGPQFIFQYYEEEERQRGNFPDRFSGHQFPNYSSELNVNALLLGDSALYLCASSSEGTGGSTQHFGDGTRLSIL.

This clone was seen just once. The rearrangement uses TRBV6-5 and TRBJ2-3; TRBD2 matches 7 bases. The ends lost 1 base at V and 4 bases at J; junction bases unmatched: 2. The CDR3 sequence is 14 residues long. The germline gives CDR1 MNHEY, CDR2 SVGAGI. CDR3 sequence reads: CASSYLRESDTQYF. In DNA, the CDR3 is TGTGCCAGCAGTTACTTGCGGGAGTCAGATACGCAGTATTTT.

This clone turned up a few times. V usage is TRBV14 and J usage is TRBJ1-1; D is undetermined. Between the trimmed V and J ends, which lost 0 bases and 4 bases, there was a span of 12 bases. Per germline, CDR1 SGHDN and CDR2 FVKESK. There are 15 residues in the CDR3. The CDR3 loop is CASSQDLRSFTEAFF. The CDR3 DNA follows: TGTGCCAGCAGCCAAGATCTCAGGTCCTTCACTGAAGCTTTCTTT.

CDR3 in amino acids: CASSPGGPYEQYF. Written as DNA, the CDR3 is TGTGCCAGTAGTCCCGGGGGTCCCTACGAGCAGTACTTC. This chain joins TRBV19 and TRBJ2-7; perhaps TRBD2 as D (6 bases). The length of the CDR3 is 13 residues. V was shortened by 5 bases and J by 2 bases, with 10 bases between the two germline ends. From germline, CDR1 is LNHDA and CDR2 SQIVND (reference sequence).